This passage covers 16 T cell receptor beta chains from one sample sequenced in a study of spatial heterogeneity in lung cancer (dated by TCRdb to the late 2010s). Library preparation employed 5' RACE. Reads for this sample came from a NextSeq 500. Using fastp at Q25 and MiXCR, TCRdb reprocessed the public reads and kept productive beta chains. Each CDR3 protein appears once, grouped with its most common genes and DNA. Counted in this sample were about 12,000 distinct CDR3 sequences; roughly an eighth of them appeared once. Together, the top ten hold 2% to 2.5% of the sample. Read against the paper, the sample's time point label means: sample taken at primary tumor resection. TCR sequencing used whole RNA extracted from tumor and nontumor lung tissue, or from cryopreserved PBMC samples, without cell sorting. The sample here was PBMCs, taken at surgery. The origin of the receptors is a female donor with early-stage non-small cell lung cancer.

This clonotype was seen repeatedly, ten times or more. The chain has TRBV6-2 or TRBV6-3 and TRBJ2-2, with D perhaps TRBD1 (5 bases). This CDR3 spans 15 amino acids. Trimming pared 5 bases from V and 0 bases from J, leaving 10 bases between. Germline CDR1 and CDR2: MNHEY and SVGEGT. The CDR3 DNA is TGTGCCAGCAGTGAGACACAGGCGAACACCGGGGAGCTGTTTTTT. Translated, it gives CASSETQANTGELFF.

This clonotype showed up many times. This chain uses TRBV4-2 with TRBJ2-3, with 14 positions matching TRBD2. Losses at the gene ends were 5 bases for V and 4 bases for J; bases not matched to a gene: 8. Per germline, CDR1 LGHNA and CDR2 YNFKEQ. The CDR3 runs 17 residues. CDR3 sequence (DNA): TGTGCCAGCAGCGCCCGACTAGCGGGAGGGCGTGCAGATACGCAGTATTTT. Protein sequence: CASSARLAGGRADTQYF.

The CDR3 DNA sequence: TGCAGCGTTGGACCCCGGATGCGACAGAATGGCTACACCTTC. Translation: CSVGPRMRQNGYTF. V gene TRBV29-1 combines with J gene TRBJ1-2, with TRBD1 as a possible D gene (5 bases). The CDR3 is 14 amino acids. CDR1 and CDR2 from the germline V gene are SQVTM and ANQGSEA. The V and J ends lost 4 bases and 6 bases respectively, with 18 bases between them. Together with reference TRBV29-1 and TRBJ1-2, the CDR3 gives the full variable domain: SAVISQKPSRDICQRGTSLTIQCQVDSQVTMMFWYRQQPGQSLTLIATANQGSEATYESGFVIDKFPISRPNLTFSTLTVSNMSPEDSSIYLCSVGPRMRQNGYTFGSGTRLTVV.

This clonotype has a count of ten or more. J is TRBJ2-7 and V is TRBV10-3; tentative D call: TRBD1 (6 bases). This CDR3 has 15 residues. Germline V gene lookup returns CDR1 ENHRY and CDR2 SYGVKD. Between the trimmed V and J ends, which lost 4 bases and 1 base, there was a span of 14 bases. CDR3 nucleotide sequence: TGTGCCATCAGTGTAGGGGGATTGGGGTCCTACGAGCAGTACTTC. Translating it yields CAISVGGLGSYEQYF.

The chain is built from TRBV6-5 and TRBJ2-3; 10 bases fit TRBD1. The V gene's germline CDR1 is MNHEY and CDR2 SVGAGI. With 6 bases clipped from V and 4 bases from J, the junction kept 4 bases outside the gene matches. The CDR3 runs to 14 residues. CDR3 in amino acids: CASRMTGGPDTQYF. Here the CDR3 DNA reads TGTGCCAGCAGGATGACAGGGGGCCCAGATACGCAGTATTTT.

This clonotype was seen at least ten times. V and J are TRBV2 and TRBJ2-7; tentatively, D is TRBD1 (6 bases). The CDR3 is 14 residues long. Germline-derived CDR1 and CDR2 are SNHLY and FYNNEI. The V gene lost 8 bases and the J gene lost 2 bases, with 16 bases spanning the gap. The CDR3 DNA is TGTGCCAGCGGATCCCAGGGGTCGCCCTACGAGCAGTACTTC. Encoded protein: CASGSQGSPYEQYF.

This clonotype occurred many times. The chain joins TRBV5-1 to TRBJ2-1; D not resolved. V lost 0 bases and J 3 bases, leaving 10 bases between the germline ends. Germline CDR1 SGHRS, CDR2 YFSETQ. This CDR3 region has 15 residues. The CDR3 region is CASSLEHSGYNEQFF. The CDR3 nucleotides are TGCGCCAGCAGCTTGGAACATTCAGGCTACAATGAGCAGTTCTTC.

In this sample, this clonotype turned up many times. V gene TRBV18 combines with J gene TRBJ2-3, with 9 bases lining up with TRBD2. This CDR3 has 17 residues. Losses at the gene ends were 4 bases for V and 0 bases for J; bases not matched to a gene: 8. From germline, CDR1 is KGHSH and CDR2 LQKENI. The CDR3 DNA reads as TGTGCCAGCTCACACTTAGCGGGGGACGCTAGCACAGATACGCAGTATTTT. Protein sequence: CASSHLAGDASTDTQYF.

This clonotype ranks as medium-sized. The V gene is TRBV2, the J gene TRBJ1-1; 7 positions agree with TRBD1. Germline V lookup: CDR1 SNHLY, CDR2 FYNNEI. The CDR3 contains 14 residues. The ends lost 6 bases at V and 0 bases at J; junction bases unmatched: 4. The CDR3 DNA sequence: TGTGCCAGCAGCGCACAGGGGATGAACACTGAAGCTTTCTTT. Translation: CASSAQGMNTEAFF.

This clonotype was counted only a few times. The rearrangement joins TRBV6-5 to TRBJ2-2, with D unclear. The CDR3 extends over 14 amino acids. V dropped 0 bases and J dropped 7 bases, with 9 bases sitting between them. CDR1 and CDR2 (germline): MNHEY, SVGAGI. This CDR3 is CASSYSSQFGELFF. CDR3 sequence (DNA): TGTGCCAGCAGTTACTCATCCCAATTCGGGGAGCTGTTTTTT.

This clonotype was picked up many times. This chain connects TRBV6-2 or TRBV6-3 to TRBJ2-1; tentatively, D is TRBD2 (5 bases). The V end was cut by 8 bases, the J end by 4 bases, with 6 bases between. The CDR3 loop spans 11 amino acids. The germline CDR1 and CDR2 sequences are MNHEY and SVGEGT. The CDR3 protein is CASRDYNEQFF. As DNA, the CDR3 is TGTGCCAGCCGGGATTACAATGAGCAGTTCTTC.

This clonotype was counted at least ten times. This rearrangement joins TRBV29-1 to TRBJ1-4; D gene unclear. Trimming took off 6 bases at V and 17 bases at J, with 19 bases between the two ends. This CDR3 is 11 amino acids long. Germline V lookup: CDR1 SQVTM, CDR2 ANQGSEA. The DNA of the CDR3 is TGCAGCGTCCGCCGGGTCCCAAGGAGTTTTTTT. Translating gives CSVRRVPRSFF.

The chain has TRBV7-6 and TRBJ2-1; the D is unclear. The V end lost 2 bases, the J end lost 0 bases, and 11 bases lay between the germline ends. CDR3 length equals 16 residues. The germline CDR1 and CDR2 sequences are SGHVS and FNYEAQ. In DNA, the CDR3 is TGTGCCAGCAGCTTACGAAGCCCCAGCTCCTACAATGAGCAGTTCTTC. Translation gives CASSLRSPSSYNEQFF.

This clonotype is categorized as medium-sized. This chain joins TRBV5-5 and TRBJ2-5, with TRBD1 identical over 8 bases. The germline CDR1 and CDR2 sequences are SGHKS and YYEKEE (reference sequence). The CDR3 contains 15 residues. Trimming at V came to 2 bases and at J to 4 bases, leaving 7 bases not matched to a gene. The CDR3 DNA sequence: TGTGCCAGCAGCTTCACGGGACAGGAGGGAGAGACCCAGTACTTC. It encodes CASSFTGQEGETQYF.

At least ten counts were recorded for this clonotype. The rearrangement links TRBV12-3 or TRBV12-4 to TRBJ2-2, with a weak D call TRBD1 (5 bases). V gave up 8 bases and J gave up 4 bases, with 14 bases separating them. The CDR3 is 14 residues long. The CDR3 DNA follows: TGTGCCAGCGGCGGCATTCAGGGCACCGGGGAGCTGTTTTTT. Amino acid sequence: CASGGIQGTGELFF.

This clonotype was counted many times. The chain combines TRBV3-1 with TRBJ1-1; no firm D call. The CDR3 is made up of 13 amino acids. With 6 bases removed from V and 5 bases from J, the gap between germline ends came to 13 bases. Germline V CDR1 and CDR2: LGHDT, YNNKEL (reference sequence). In nucleotides, the CDR3 is TGTGCCAGCAGTCGGGAAGATGCAACTGAAGCTTTCTTT. Residues: CASSREDATEAFF.